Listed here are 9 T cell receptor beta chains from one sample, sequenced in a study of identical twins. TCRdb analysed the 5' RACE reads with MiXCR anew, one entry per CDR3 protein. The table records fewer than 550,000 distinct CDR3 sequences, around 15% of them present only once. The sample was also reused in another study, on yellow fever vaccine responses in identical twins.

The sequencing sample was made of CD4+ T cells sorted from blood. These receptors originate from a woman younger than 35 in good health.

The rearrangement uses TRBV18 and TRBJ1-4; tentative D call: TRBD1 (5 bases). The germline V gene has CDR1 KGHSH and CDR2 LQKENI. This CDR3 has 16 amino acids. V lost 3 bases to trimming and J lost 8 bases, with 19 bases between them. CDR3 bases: TGTGCCAGCTCACCTTTACCGGGACCGCTTGGCGAAAAACTGTTTTTT. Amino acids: CASSPLPGPLGEKLFF.

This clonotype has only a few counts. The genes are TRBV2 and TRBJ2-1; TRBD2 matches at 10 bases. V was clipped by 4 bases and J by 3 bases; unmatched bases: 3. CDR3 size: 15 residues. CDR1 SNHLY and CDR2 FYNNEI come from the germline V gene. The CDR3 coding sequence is TGTGCCAGCAGTGGGACTAGCGGAAACTACAATGAGCAGTTCTTC. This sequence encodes CASSGTSGNYNEQFF.

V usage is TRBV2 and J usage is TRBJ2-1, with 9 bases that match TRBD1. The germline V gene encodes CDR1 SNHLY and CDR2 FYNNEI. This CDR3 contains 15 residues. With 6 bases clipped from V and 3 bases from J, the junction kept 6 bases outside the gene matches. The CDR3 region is CASRPGTGNYNEQFF. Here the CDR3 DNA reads TGTGCCAGCAGGCCCGGGACAGGGAACTACAATGAGCAGTTCTTC.

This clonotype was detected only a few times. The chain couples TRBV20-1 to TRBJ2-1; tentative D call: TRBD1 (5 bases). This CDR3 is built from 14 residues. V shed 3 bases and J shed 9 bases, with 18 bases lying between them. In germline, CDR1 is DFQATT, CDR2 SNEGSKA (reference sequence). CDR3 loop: CSASWQGPGGEQFF. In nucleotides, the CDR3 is TGCAGTGCTAGCTGGCAGGGTCCCGGCGGTGAGCAGTTCTTC.

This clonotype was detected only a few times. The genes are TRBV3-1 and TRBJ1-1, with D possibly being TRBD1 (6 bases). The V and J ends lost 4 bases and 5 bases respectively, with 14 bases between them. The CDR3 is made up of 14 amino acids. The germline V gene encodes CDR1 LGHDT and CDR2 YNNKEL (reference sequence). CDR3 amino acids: CASSPPGERTEAFF. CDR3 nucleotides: TGTGCCAGCAGCCCCCCAGGGGAGAGGACTGAAGCTTTCTTT.

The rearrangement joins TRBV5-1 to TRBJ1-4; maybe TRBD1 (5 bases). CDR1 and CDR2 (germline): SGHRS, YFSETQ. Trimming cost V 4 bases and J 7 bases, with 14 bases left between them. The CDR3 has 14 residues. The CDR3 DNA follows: TGCGCCAGCAGCCTCCAGGGATGGGGTGAAAAACTGTTTTTT. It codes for CASSLQGWGEKLFF.

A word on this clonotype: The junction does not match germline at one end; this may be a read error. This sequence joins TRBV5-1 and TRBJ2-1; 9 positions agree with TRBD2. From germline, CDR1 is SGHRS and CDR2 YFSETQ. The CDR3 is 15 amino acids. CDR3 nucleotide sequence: TGCGCCAGCGGCTTCGGCGGGGGGGATCGAAATGAGCAGTTCTTC. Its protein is CASGFGGGDRNEQFF.

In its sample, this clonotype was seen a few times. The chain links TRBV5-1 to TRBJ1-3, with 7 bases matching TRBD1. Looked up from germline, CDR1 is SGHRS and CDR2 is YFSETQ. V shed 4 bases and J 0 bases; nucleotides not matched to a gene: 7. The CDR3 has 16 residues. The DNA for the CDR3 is TGCGCCAGCAGCAAGGGACAGCAGAGCTCTGGAAACACCATATATTTT. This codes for CASSKGQQSSGNTIYF.

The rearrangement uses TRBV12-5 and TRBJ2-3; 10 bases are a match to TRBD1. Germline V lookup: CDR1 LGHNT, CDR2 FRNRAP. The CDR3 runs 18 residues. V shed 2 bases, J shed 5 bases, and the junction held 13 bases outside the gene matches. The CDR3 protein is CASGLSRTGTGEKDTQYF. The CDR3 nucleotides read TGTGCTAGTGGTTTGTCCCGAACCGGGACAGGGGAGAAAGATACGCAGTATTTT. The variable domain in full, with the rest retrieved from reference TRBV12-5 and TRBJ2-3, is DARVTQTPRHKVTEMGQEVTMRCQPILGHNTVFWYRQTMMQGLELLAYFRNRAPLDDSGMPKDRFSAEMPDATLATLKIQPSEPRDSAVYFCASGLSRTGTGEKDTQYFGPGTRLTVL.